These T cell receptor beta chains were read from a single sample in a study of regulatory T cells in long-lasting Graves disease. TCRdb reprocessed the multiplex PCR reads with MiXCR, giving one entry per CDR3 protein. The table records 400,000 to 550,000 distinct CDR3 sequences, over 15% of them present only once. The sample was also linked to a second study, of T cells in Graves' hyperthyroidism and ophthalmopathy.

Sequencing was performed on peripheral blood mononuclear cells (PBMCs), taken at new diagnosis, from a patient treated with antithyroid drugs. These TCRs come from a woman between 18 and 29 years old with Graves disease. Both conserved end residues are part of each CDR3. The D gene is left open where the match is weak. Expanded clones get a size class; other rows say once, few or many, or leave the size out.

>many|TRBJ2-7|TRBD1|TRBV28
TGTGCCAGCAGTTGGGGGACAGGGCACTTGGGGGAGCAGTACTTC
CASSWGTGHLGEQYF
>many|TRBJ2-3|TRBD1|TRBV12-3/TRBV12-4
TGTGCCAGCAGTTTAGGGCAGGGGGCGGCAGATACGCAGTATTTT
CASSLGQGAADTQYF
>few|TRBJ1-1|-|TRBV7-3
TGTGCCAGCAGCGTAGACAGCCTCGTCGCTGAAGCTTTCTTT
CASSVDSLVAEAFF
>many|TRBJ2-7|-|TRBV10-3
TGTGCCATCAGTGAGTCGGGGGACTACGAGCAGTACTTC
CAISESGDYEQYF
>few|TRBJ2-1|-|TRBV5-5
TGTGCCAGCAACTCCAGGACAGTTCCAAATGAGCAGTTCTTC
CASNSRTVPNEQFF
>-|TRBJ2-5|TRBD2|TRBV7-9
TGTGCCAGCAGCCCTACTAGCGGCTCCTACAATGAGCAGTACTTC
CASSPTSGSYNEQYF
>-|TRBJ2-7|TRBD1|TRBV18
TGTGCCAGCTCACCAACGACAGGGTTGGGGGCCTACGAGCAGTACTTC
CASSPTTGLGAYEQYF
>few|TRBJ2-3|TRBD2|TRBV12-3/TRBV12-4
TGTGCCAGCATGGGGGGGACTAGCGGGAGGAGCGAATCGTACTTC
CASMGGTSGRSESYF
>-|TRBJ2-7|TRBD2|TRBV28
TGTGCCAGCAGTTTATGGGCCGGAGGGCTAGCGGGAGTCGGCGAGCAGTACTTC
CASSLWAGGLAGVGEQYF
>-|TRBJ1-4|-|TRBV5-1
TGCGCCAGCAGCTTGGACGGAACAACTAATGAAAAACTGTTTTTT
CASSLDGTTNEKLFF
>many|TRBJ2-7|-|TRBV10-3
TGTGCCATCACCGGGCAGATCTCCTACGAGCAGTACTTC
CAITGQISYEQYF
>many|TRBJ2-7|TRBD2|TRBV28
TGTGCCAGCAGTCAAGAAGCGGGGGGAGCCTACGAGCAGTACTTC
CASSQEAGGAYEQYF
>few|TRBJ2-4|-|TRBV6-2/TRBV6-3
TGTGCCAGCAGGAGCGTGGGCGAGAACATTCAGTACTTC
CASRSVGENIQYF
>few|TRBJ1-4|-|TRBV27
TGTGCCAGCCAAGCCCAGGATGAAAAACTGTTTTTT
CASQAQDEKLFF
>few|TRBJ2-7|-|TRBV4-1
TGCGCCAGCAGCCGCCTCCTGGTGGGAGGTTACGAGCAGTACTTC
CASSRLLVGGYEQYF
>few|TRBJ2-5|-|TRBV27
TGTGCCAGCACCTCCTGGGCAGAAGAGACCCAGTACTTC
CASTSWAEETQYF
>many|TRBJ2-5|-|TRBV18
TGTGCCAGCTCACCACCGGCAGCGGAGACCCAGTACTTC
CASSPPAAETQYF
>many|TRBJ2-7|-|TRBV12-3/TRBV12-4
TGTGCCAGCAGTCCAGGACTGGGGGGCAACGAGCAGTACTTC
CASSPGLGGNEQYF
>few|TRBJ2-1|-|TRBV2
TGTGCCAGCAGTGAAGCGCGGCTTCGGGACAAGGGGAATGAGCAGTTCTTC
CASSEARLRDKGNEQFF
>-|TRBJ1-1|-|TRBV5-4
TGTGCCAGCAGCCAAAAGGGGGGGAACACTGAAGCTTTCTTT
CASSQKGGNTEAFF
>many|TRBJ1-1|-|TRBV4-1
TGCGCCAGCAGCCAATCATCCGGACATGCCGTAAACACTGAAGCTTTCTTT
CASSQSSGHAVNTEAFF
>many|TRBJ2-7|TRBD1|TRBV18
TGTGCCAGCTCACGCCGGGACAGGGTGCACGAGCAGTACTTC
CASSRRDRVHEQYF
>few|TRBJ2-6|-|TRBV6-5
TGTGCCAGCAGTTATAGCACTGGGGCCAACGTCCTGACTTTC
CASSYSTGANVLTF
>many|TRBJ2-5|-|TRBV5-4
TGTGCCAGCAGCTCGTACCAGCGGGACCAAGAGACCCAGTACTTC
CASSSYQRDQETQYF
>few|TRBJ2-5|-|TRBV11-2
TGTGCCAGCAGCCCCTCACCTGGACTATCGGTGACCCAGTACTTC
CASSPSPGLSVTQYF
>few|TRBJ2-4|-|TRBV19
TGTGCCAGTAGTACCAACAAAAACATTCAGTACTTC
CASSTNKNIQYF
>many|TRBJ2-1|-|TRBV5-1
TGCGCCAGCAGCTTGGGTTTGGGTTCTGGGAATGAGCAGTTCTTC
CASSLGLGSGNEQFF
>few|TRBJ2-7|TRBD1|TRBV18
TGTGCCAGCTCACCTGGACAGGGCATTACCTACGAGCAGTACTTC
CASSPGQGITYEQYF
>few|TRBJ1-1|-|TRBV13
TGTGCCAGCAGCAATTTGTTGTCTGAAACTTTCTTT
CASSNLLSETFF
>many|TRBJ2-7|-|TRBV13
TGTGCCAGCAGCTCGCCCCCGGCAGGAGAGCAGTACTTC
CASSSPPAGEQYF
>-|TRBJ2-3|-|TRBV20-1
TGCAGTGCCCCGGCCCCCGGGGGCCGCACAGATACGCAGTATTTT
CSAPAPGGRTDTQYF
>-|TRBJ2-2|TRBD2|TRBV27
TGTGCCAGCAGTACCTACCAGGGACTAGCGGGAGGGGGGAACACCGGGGAGCTGTTTTTT
CASSTYQGLAGGGNTGELFF
>-|TRBJ2-1|TRBD2|TRBV20-1
TGCAGTGTATGGGGACCCGGACTAGCGGGAATATATGAGCAGTTCTTC
CSVWGPGLAGIYEQFF
>many|TRBJ2-3|TRBD1|TRBV11-2
TGTGCCAGCAGCTACAGGACAGGCACCACAGATACGCAGTATTTT
CASSYRTGTTDTQYF
>many|TRBJ2-7|TRBD2|TRBV2
TGTGCCAGCAGTACGCTAGCGGACGAGCAGTACTTC
CASSTLADEQYF
>many|TRBJ2-6|TRBD2|TRBV6-1
TGTGCCAGCAGAGGACTAGCGGGAGGGGCTGGGGCCAACGTCCTGACTTTC
CASRGLAGGAGANVLTF
>-|TRBJ2-2|TRBD1|TRBV9
TGTGCCAGCACCCGGACAGGCGCGAACACCGGGGAGCTGTTTTTT
CASTRTGANTGELFF
>few|TRBJ1-5|-|TRBV7-8
TGTGCCAGCAGCTTAGGGACCCAGGGGAGAGTCAATCAGCCCCAGCATTTT
CASSLGTQGRVNQPQHF
>-|TRBJ2-3|TRBD2|TRBV20-1
TGCAGTGCGCACCTCGGGTCTAGCGGATACACAGATACGCAGTATTTT
CSAHLGSSGYTDTQYF
>many|TRBJ2-1|TRBD2|TRBV20-1
TGCAGTGCTAGAACTCGAGCGGGAGAACGATACAATGAGCAGTTCTTC
CSARTRAGERYNEQFF
>-|TRBJ1-3|TRBD1|TRBV20-1
TGCAGTGCTAGAGGGGACAGGGGGCCCGGCTCTGGAAACACCATATATTTT
CSARGDRGPGSGNTIYF
>many|TRBJ2-1|-|TRBV9
TGTGCCAGCAGTCGGACGCCCAGCTCCTACAATGAGCAGTTCTTC
CASSRTPSSYNEQFF
>many|TRBJ2-1|TRBD2|TRBV14
TGTGCCAGCAGCCCAACGGGGACTAGGAGGGGGCAGTTCTTC
CASSPTGTRRGQFF
>many|TRBJ2-7|-|TRBV20-1
TGCAGTGCTAGGGATTTGACCTACGAGCAGTACTTC
CSARDLTYEQYF
>-|TRBJ2-3|TRBD2|TRBV24-1
TGTGCCACCAGTGATTTCGAGCGGGAGGGGACAGATACGCAGTATTTT
CATSDFEREGTDTQYF
>-|TRBJ2-1|TRBD2|TRBV20-1
TGCAGTGCTAGTATTAGCGGGAGAATGAATGAGCAGTTCTTC
CSASISGRMNEQFF
>-|TRBJ2-7|-|TRBV12-3/TRBV12-4
TGTGCCAGCAGTTTATGGCACTCCTACAAGCAGTACTTC
CASSLWHSYKQYF
>many|TRBJ1-5|-|TRBV28
TGTGCCAGCAGTTTCAAACAGCCCCAGCATTTT
CASSFKQPQHF
>many|TRBJ2-7|-|TRBV3-1
TGTGCCAGCAGCCAAGGGCGGGGTACCCATCGGGAGCAGTACTTC
CASSQGRGTHREQYF